This is a list of T cell receptor beta chains from one sample in a study of blood T cell repertoires in COVID-19. Clones were sequenced by immunoSEQ multiplex PCR, and TCRdb holds only the in-frame ones, with some missing. This sample has about 200,000 clones; about 80% occur once, and the top ten carry around 6.9%. Sequencing input: peripheral blood. The origin of the receptors is a human donor with acute or convalescent COVID-19. The donor label of this sample is uncertain. Each CDR3 is given with its conserved first and last residue. Fields, in order: clone size, D gene, V gene, J gene, CDR3 protein, CDR3 DNA. The D gene is left open where the match is weak. Clone size, where shown, is once, few, many, or a class for clones that have expanded.

abundance: NA
d_gene: NA
v_gene: TRBV6-2/TRBV6-3
j_gene: TRBJ1-2
CDR3aa: CASSRRTDGYTF
CDR3nt: TGTGCCAGCAGTCGGAGGACAGACGGCTACACCTTC

abundance: once
d_gene: TRBD2
v_gene: TRBV6-2/TRBV6-3
j_gene: TRBJ2-1
CDR3aa: CASSQSRTSGSNEQFF
CDR3nt: TGTGCCAGCAGCCAATCTCGGACTAGCGGGAGTAATGAGCAGTTCTTC

abundance: NA
d_gene: NA
v_gene: TRBV19
j_gene: TRBJ1-1
CDR3aa: CASSIATGSEAFF
CDR3nt: TGTGCCAGTAGTATAGCTACAGGATCTGAAGCTTTCTTT

abundance: NA
d_gene: NA
v_gene: TRBV18
j_gene: TRBJ1-5
CDR3aa: CASSRQVDQPQHF
CDR3nt: TGTGCCAGCTCGCGACAGGTCGATCAGCCCCAGCATTTT

abundance: NA
d_gene: NA
v_gene: TRBV5-6
j_gene: TRBJ2-5
CDR3aa: CASSLGGPGGETQYF
CDR3nt: TGTGCCAGCAGCTTGGGGGGCCCCGGGGGAGAGACCCAGTACTTC

abundance: NA
d_gene: NA
v_gene: TRBV7-9
j_gene: TRBJ2-3
CDR3aa: CASSSPVDTQYF
CDR3nt: TGTGCCAGCAGCTCCCCGGTGGATACGCAGTATTTT

abundance: NA
d_gene: TRBD1
v_gene: TRBV18
j_gene: TRBJ1-1
CDR3aa: CASSPVRGPAAFF
CDR3nt: TGTGCCAGCTCACCAGTCAGGGGGCCTGCAGCTTTCTTT

abundance: NA
d_gene: NA
v_gene: TRBV6-5
j_gene: TRBJ1-5
CDR3aa: CASSYSGGPNQPQHF
CDR3nt: TGTGCCAGCAGTTACTCGGGAGGGCCCAATCAGCCCCAGCATTTT

abundance: NA
d_gene: TRBD1
v_gene: TRBV27
j_gene: TRBJ1-1
CDR3aa: CASIGQGIPTEAFF
CDR3nt: TGTGCCAGCATTGGACAGGGTATTCCGACTGAAGCTTTCTTT

abundance: NA
d_gene: TRBD1
v_gene: TRBV28
j_gene: TRBJ2-1
CDR3aa: CASRLPLTGTGTVFF
CDR3nt: TGTGCCAGCAGACTCCCATTGACCGGGACAGGGACGGTGTTCTTC

abundance: NA
d_gene: TRBD1
v_gene: TRBV9
j_gene: TRBJ1-2
CDR3aa: CASSVGQGVGYGYTF
CDR3nt: TGTGCCAGCAGCGTAGGGCAGGGGGTGGGCTATGGCTACACCTTC

abundance: NA
d_gene: TRBD2
v_gene: TRBV5-4
j_gene: TRBJ2-7
CDR3aa: CATQGTSGERGEQYF
CDR3nt: TGTGCCACCCAGGGGACTAGCGGGGAACGAGGCGAGCAGTACTTC

abundance: NA
d_gene: NA
v_gene: TRBV28
j_gene: TRBJ2-6
CDR3aa: CASSPAAAAGANVLTF
CDR3nt: TGTGCCAGCAGCCCCGCCGCTGCAGCTGGGGCCAACGTCCTGACTTTC

abundance: NA
d_gene: NA
v_gene: TRBV7-8
j_gene: TRBJ2-2
CDR3aa: CASRATGANTGELFF
CDR3nt: TGTGCCAGCAGGGCTACAGGCGCGAACACCGGGGAGCTGTTTTTT

abundance: NA
d_gene: NA
v_gene: TRBV12-3/TRBV12-4
j_gene: TRBJ1-2
CDR3aa: CASTPTGAYGYTF
CDR3nt: TGTGCCAGCACCCCGACAGGAGCCTATGGCTACACCTTC

abundance: NA
d_gene: NA
v_gene: TRBV7-2
j_gene: TRBJ1-2
CDR3aa: CASSRDTYQNYGYTF
CDR3nt: TGTGCCAGCAGCCGGGACACATACCAAAACTATGGCTACACCTTC

abundance: few
d_gene: NA
v_gene: TRBV7-9
j_gene: TRBJ2-5
CDR3aa: CALDRGQETQYF
CDR3nt: TGTGCCCTTGATCGGGGACAAGAGACCCAGTACTTC

abundance: NA
d_gene: NA
v_gene: TRBV18
j_gene: TRBJ2-7
CDR3aa: CASAGEVGPYEQYF
CDR3nt: TGTGCCAGCGCCGGGGAGGTTGGGCCCTACGAGCAGTACTTC

abundance: NA
d_gene: TRBD1
v_gene: TRBV23-1
j_gene: TRBJ1-5
CDR3aa: CASSLPGQGIPYSNQPQHF
CDR3nt: TGCGCCAGCAGTCTCCCGGGACAGGGGATACCATATAGCAATCAGCCCCAGCATTTT

abundance: once
d_gene: TRBD2
v_gene: TRBV3-1/TRBV3-2
j_gene: TRBJ2-5
CDR3aa: CASSQDPGLADPWGTQYF
CDR3nt: TGTGCCAGCAGCCAAGATCCGGGACTAGCGGACCCCTGGGGGACCCAGTACTTC

abundance: once
d_gene: NA
v_gene: TRBV25-1
j_gene: TRBJ1-2
CDR3aa: CASSEYGYGYTF
CDR3nt: TGTGCCAGCAGTGAATACGGGTATGGCTACACCTTC

abundance: NA
d_gene: NA
v_gene: TRBV10-1
j_gene: TRBJ2-7
CDR3aa: CASSDGLGGYEQYF
CDR3nt: TGCGCCAGCAGTGACGGATTAGGGGGCTACGAGCAGTACTTC

abundance: NA
d_gene: TRBD1
v_gene: TRBV6-6
j_gene: TRBJ1-3
CDR3aa: CASSFTDRGGGNTIYF
CDR3nt: TGTGCCAGCAGTTTCACGGACAGGGGAGGCGGAAACACCATATATTTT

abundance: NA
d_gene: TRBD2
v_gene: TRBV5-1
j_gene: TRBJ2-1
CDR3aa: CASSLGLLAGAYNEQFF
CDR3nt: TGCGCCAGCAGCTTGGGGTTACTAGCGGGAGCATACAATGAGCAGTTCTTC

abundance: NA
d_gene: NA
v_gene: TRBV14
j_gene: TRBJ2-3
CDR3aa: CASSRGLITDTQYF
CDR3nt: TGTGCCAGCAGCCGAGGACTGATCACAGATACGCAGTATTTT

abundance: NA
d_gene: TRBD1
v_gene: TRBV7-9
j_gene: TRBJ1-2
CDR3aa: CASSATGSSTF
CDR3nt: TGTGCCAGCAGCGCGACAGGGAGTAGCACCTTC